This T cell receptor (beta chain) was sequenced for a study of blood T cell repertoires in COVID-19. At the level of the study: From the United States, Italy and Spain came samples of acute and convalescent COVID-19. Sources were T cells, B-cell-depleted T cells, or PBMCs; the material itself was cDNA or gDNA.

Original methodology: From reference gene primer amplification, estimates of nucleated cell counts were derived. Profiling relied on immunoSEQ multiplex PCR, and the TCRdb table lists in-frame clones only, not all of them. V and J calls and clone size are those listed in that table; D and trimming were worked out from the DNA. The data hold about 190,000 clones, with less than 90% observed a single time. Germline V gene sequence: CDR1 KGHSY, CDR2 FQNENV. This CDR3 has 14 amino acids. V shed 2 bases and J shed 0 bases, with 5 bases lying between them. The table lists this clone with a count of one. This clonotype was sampled from a middle-aged woman with acute or convalescent COVID-19. The source material was peripheral blood. The J gene is TRBJ1-5, the V gene TRBV16, with D hard to call. Here the CDR3 reads CASSQGPSNQPQHF. The DNA of the CDR3 is TGTGCCAGCAGCCAAGGCCCTAGCAATCAGCCCCAGCATTTT.